Described below is a single T cell receptor (beta chain) sequence and its context. There are 14 residues in the CDR3. Germline V gives CDR1 SGHTA, CDR2 FQGTGA. V was pared by 2 bases and J by 1 base, with 8 bases between. The sample originates from a study of blood T cell repertoires in COVID-19. Study-wide context: Acute and convalescent COVID-19 samples came from the United States, Italy and Spain.

The study drew participants aged 18 to 89 years from some 23 US areas. Clinical history as reported by participants underpinned cohort assignment. Original data processing: Researchers report that nucleated cell counts were estimated from reference gene primer amplification. Produced via immunoSEQ multiplex PCR; TCRdb's table is partial and in-frame only. The V and J calls and clone size are taken from that table; D and trimming were inferred from the DNA. In the table there are roughly 220,000 clones, 86% of which are singletons. The sequenced material came from PBMCs or T cells enriched from blood (not recorded which). The sequence derives from a woman between 35 and 50 years old with acute COVID-19. The V and J genes are TRBV7-3 and TRBJ2-5; D is unresolved. CDR3 amino acids: CASSLHPGQETQYF. CDR3 DNA sequence: TGTGCCAGCAGCTTACACCCAGGCCAAGAGACCCAGTACTTC.